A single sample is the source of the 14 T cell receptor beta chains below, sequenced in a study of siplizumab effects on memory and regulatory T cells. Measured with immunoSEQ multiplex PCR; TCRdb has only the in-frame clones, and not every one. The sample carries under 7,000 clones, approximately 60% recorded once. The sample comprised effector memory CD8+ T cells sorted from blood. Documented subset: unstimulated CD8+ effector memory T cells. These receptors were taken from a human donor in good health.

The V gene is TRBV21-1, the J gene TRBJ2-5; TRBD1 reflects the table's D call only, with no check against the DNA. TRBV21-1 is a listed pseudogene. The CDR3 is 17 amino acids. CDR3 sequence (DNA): TGTGCCAGCAGCAAAGAGCGGACAGGGGAATGGAGTGAGACCCAGTACTTC. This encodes CASSKERTGEWSETQYF.

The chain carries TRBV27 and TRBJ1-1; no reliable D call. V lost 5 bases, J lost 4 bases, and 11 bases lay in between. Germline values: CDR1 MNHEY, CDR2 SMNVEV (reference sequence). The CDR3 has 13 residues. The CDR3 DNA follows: TGTGCCAGCAGTCTCTCTGGATTCACTGAAGCTTTCTTT. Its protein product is CASSLSGFTEAFF.

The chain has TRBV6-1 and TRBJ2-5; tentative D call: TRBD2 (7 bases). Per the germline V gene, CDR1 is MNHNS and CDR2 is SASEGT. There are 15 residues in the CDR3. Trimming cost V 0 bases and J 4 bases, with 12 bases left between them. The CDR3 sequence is CASSEAMGGGETQYF. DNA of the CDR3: TGTGCCAGCAGTGAAGCAATGGGAGGGGGAGAGACCCAGTACTTC.

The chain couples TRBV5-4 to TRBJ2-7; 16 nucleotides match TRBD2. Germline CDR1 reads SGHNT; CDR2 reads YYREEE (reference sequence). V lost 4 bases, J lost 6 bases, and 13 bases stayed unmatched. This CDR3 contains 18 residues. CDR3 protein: CASSPGTSGGAGGSEQYF. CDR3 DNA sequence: TGTGCCAGCAGCCCCGGGACTAGCGGGGGGGCCGGCGGTTCCGAGCAGTACTTC.

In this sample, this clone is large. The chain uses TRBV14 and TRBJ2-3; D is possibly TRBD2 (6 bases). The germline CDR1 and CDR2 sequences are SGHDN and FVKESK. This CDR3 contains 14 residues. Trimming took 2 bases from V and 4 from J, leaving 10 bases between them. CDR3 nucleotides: TGTGCCAGCAGCCAACTTTCTAGCGCAGATACGCAGTATTTT. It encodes CASSQLSSADTQYF.

The CDR3 loop is CASSYRDSTNYGYTF. As DNA, the CDR3 is TGTGCCAGCAGTTACAGGGACAGTACCAACTATGGCTACACCTTC. The rearrangement joins TRBV6-5 to TRBJ1-2, with 7 bases matching TRBD1. The CDR3 is 15 residues long. J lost 2 bases, V lost 2 bases, and 5 bases had no gene match. Germline-derived CDR1 and CDR2 are MNHEY and SVGAGI.

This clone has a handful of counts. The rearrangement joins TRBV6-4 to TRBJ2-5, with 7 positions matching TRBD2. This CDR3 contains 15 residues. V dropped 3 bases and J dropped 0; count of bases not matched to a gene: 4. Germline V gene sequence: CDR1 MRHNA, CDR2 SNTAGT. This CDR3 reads CASSEVAGDQETQYF. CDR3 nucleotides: TGTGCCAGCAGTGAGGTAGCGGGCGACCAAGAGACCCAGTACTTC.

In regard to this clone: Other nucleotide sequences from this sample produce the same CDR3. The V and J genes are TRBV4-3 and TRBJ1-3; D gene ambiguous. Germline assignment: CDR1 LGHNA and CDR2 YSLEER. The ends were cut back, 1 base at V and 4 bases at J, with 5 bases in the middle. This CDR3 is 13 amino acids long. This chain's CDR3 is CASSQGYGNTIYF. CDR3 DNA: TGCGCCAGCAGCCAAGGCTACGGAAACACCATATATTTT.

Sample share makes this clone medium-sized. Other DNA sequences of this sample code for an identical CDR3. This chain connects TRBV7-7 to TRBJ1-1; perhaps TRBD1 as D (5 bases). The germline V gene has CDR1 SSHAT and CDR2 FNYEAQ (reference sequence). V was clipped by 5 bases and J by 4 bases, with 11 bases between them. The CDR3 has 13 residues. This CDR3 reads CASSLGRFTEAFF. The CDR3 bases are TGTGCCAGCAGCCTGGGACGTTTCACTGAAGCTTTCTTT.

As DNA, the CDR3 is TGTGCCAGCAGCCCAACACCAAGCACAGATACGCAGTATTTT. Amino acids: CASSPTPSTDTQYF. This chain uses TRBV6-4 with TRBJ2-3; unclear D gene. V was trimmed by 6 bases and J by 0 bases, leaving 10 bases between them. CDR1 and CDR2 (germline): MRHNA, SNTAGT. This CDR3 is 14 amino acids long.

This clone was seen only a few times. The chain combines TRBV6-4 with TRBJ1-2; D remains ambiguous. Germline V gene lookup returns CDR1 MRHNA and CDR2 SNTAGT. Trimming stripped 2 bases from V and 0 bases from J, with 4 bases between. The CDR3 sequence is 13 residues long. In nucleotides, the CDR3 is TGTGCCAGCAGTGACAGCTCTAACTATGGCTACACCTTC. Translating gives CASSDSSNYGYTF.

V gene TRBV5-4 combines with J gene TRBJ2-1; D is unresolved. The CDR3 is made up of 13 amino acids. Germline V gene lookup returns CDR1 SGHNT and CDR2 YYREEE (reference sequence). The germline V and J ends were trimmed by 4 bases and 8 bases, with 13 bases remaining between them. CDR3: CASSLPFVDEQFF. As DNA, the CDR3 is TGTGCCAGCAGCCTGCCCTTCGTCGATGAGCAGTTCTTC.

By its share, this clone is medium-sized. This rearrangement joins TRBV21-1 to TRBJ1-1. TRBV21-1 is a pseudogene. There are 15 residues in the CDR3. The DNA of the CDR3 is TGTGCCAGCAGCCTTAGAGGGGGGGCAGGCACTGAAGCTTTCTTT. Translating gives CASSLRGGAGTEAFF.

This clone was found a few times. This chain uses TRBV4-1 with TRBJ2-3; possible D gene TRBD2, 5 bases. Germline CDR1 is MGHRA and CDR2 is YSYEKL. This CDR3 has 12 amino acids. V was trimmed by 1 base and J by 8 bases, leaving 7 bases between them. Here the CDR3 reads CASSQGSGTQYF. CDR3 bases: TGCGCCAGCAGCCAAGGGAGCGGTACGCAGTATTTT.